This TCR beta chain was recovered during a study of blood T cell repertoires in COVID-19. For the study at large: Sample material is recorded as cDNA or gDNA derived from T cells, B-cell-depleted T cells, or PBMCs.

Profiling relied on immunoSEQ multiplex PCR, and the TCRdb table lists in-frame clones only, not all of them. Of around 60,000 clones in the sample, just under 75% were seen once. The J segment lost 2 bases and the V segment lost 5 bases, leaving 8 bases of the junction unmatched. The germline gives CDR1 MNHEY, CDR2 SVGEGT. The CDR3 is made up of 16 amino acids. There are a few counts of this clone. Specimen: peripheral blood. The rearrangement links TRBV6-2 or TRBV6-3 to TRBJ2-1; 8 nucleotides align to TRBD2. This TCR was sampled from a woman between 65 and 79 years old with COVID-19, enrolled during active disease. DNA for the CDR3: TGTGCCAGCAGTGCTCGCGGGAGGAGGCCCTACAATGAGCAGTTCTTC. As protein: CASSARGRRPYNEQFF.